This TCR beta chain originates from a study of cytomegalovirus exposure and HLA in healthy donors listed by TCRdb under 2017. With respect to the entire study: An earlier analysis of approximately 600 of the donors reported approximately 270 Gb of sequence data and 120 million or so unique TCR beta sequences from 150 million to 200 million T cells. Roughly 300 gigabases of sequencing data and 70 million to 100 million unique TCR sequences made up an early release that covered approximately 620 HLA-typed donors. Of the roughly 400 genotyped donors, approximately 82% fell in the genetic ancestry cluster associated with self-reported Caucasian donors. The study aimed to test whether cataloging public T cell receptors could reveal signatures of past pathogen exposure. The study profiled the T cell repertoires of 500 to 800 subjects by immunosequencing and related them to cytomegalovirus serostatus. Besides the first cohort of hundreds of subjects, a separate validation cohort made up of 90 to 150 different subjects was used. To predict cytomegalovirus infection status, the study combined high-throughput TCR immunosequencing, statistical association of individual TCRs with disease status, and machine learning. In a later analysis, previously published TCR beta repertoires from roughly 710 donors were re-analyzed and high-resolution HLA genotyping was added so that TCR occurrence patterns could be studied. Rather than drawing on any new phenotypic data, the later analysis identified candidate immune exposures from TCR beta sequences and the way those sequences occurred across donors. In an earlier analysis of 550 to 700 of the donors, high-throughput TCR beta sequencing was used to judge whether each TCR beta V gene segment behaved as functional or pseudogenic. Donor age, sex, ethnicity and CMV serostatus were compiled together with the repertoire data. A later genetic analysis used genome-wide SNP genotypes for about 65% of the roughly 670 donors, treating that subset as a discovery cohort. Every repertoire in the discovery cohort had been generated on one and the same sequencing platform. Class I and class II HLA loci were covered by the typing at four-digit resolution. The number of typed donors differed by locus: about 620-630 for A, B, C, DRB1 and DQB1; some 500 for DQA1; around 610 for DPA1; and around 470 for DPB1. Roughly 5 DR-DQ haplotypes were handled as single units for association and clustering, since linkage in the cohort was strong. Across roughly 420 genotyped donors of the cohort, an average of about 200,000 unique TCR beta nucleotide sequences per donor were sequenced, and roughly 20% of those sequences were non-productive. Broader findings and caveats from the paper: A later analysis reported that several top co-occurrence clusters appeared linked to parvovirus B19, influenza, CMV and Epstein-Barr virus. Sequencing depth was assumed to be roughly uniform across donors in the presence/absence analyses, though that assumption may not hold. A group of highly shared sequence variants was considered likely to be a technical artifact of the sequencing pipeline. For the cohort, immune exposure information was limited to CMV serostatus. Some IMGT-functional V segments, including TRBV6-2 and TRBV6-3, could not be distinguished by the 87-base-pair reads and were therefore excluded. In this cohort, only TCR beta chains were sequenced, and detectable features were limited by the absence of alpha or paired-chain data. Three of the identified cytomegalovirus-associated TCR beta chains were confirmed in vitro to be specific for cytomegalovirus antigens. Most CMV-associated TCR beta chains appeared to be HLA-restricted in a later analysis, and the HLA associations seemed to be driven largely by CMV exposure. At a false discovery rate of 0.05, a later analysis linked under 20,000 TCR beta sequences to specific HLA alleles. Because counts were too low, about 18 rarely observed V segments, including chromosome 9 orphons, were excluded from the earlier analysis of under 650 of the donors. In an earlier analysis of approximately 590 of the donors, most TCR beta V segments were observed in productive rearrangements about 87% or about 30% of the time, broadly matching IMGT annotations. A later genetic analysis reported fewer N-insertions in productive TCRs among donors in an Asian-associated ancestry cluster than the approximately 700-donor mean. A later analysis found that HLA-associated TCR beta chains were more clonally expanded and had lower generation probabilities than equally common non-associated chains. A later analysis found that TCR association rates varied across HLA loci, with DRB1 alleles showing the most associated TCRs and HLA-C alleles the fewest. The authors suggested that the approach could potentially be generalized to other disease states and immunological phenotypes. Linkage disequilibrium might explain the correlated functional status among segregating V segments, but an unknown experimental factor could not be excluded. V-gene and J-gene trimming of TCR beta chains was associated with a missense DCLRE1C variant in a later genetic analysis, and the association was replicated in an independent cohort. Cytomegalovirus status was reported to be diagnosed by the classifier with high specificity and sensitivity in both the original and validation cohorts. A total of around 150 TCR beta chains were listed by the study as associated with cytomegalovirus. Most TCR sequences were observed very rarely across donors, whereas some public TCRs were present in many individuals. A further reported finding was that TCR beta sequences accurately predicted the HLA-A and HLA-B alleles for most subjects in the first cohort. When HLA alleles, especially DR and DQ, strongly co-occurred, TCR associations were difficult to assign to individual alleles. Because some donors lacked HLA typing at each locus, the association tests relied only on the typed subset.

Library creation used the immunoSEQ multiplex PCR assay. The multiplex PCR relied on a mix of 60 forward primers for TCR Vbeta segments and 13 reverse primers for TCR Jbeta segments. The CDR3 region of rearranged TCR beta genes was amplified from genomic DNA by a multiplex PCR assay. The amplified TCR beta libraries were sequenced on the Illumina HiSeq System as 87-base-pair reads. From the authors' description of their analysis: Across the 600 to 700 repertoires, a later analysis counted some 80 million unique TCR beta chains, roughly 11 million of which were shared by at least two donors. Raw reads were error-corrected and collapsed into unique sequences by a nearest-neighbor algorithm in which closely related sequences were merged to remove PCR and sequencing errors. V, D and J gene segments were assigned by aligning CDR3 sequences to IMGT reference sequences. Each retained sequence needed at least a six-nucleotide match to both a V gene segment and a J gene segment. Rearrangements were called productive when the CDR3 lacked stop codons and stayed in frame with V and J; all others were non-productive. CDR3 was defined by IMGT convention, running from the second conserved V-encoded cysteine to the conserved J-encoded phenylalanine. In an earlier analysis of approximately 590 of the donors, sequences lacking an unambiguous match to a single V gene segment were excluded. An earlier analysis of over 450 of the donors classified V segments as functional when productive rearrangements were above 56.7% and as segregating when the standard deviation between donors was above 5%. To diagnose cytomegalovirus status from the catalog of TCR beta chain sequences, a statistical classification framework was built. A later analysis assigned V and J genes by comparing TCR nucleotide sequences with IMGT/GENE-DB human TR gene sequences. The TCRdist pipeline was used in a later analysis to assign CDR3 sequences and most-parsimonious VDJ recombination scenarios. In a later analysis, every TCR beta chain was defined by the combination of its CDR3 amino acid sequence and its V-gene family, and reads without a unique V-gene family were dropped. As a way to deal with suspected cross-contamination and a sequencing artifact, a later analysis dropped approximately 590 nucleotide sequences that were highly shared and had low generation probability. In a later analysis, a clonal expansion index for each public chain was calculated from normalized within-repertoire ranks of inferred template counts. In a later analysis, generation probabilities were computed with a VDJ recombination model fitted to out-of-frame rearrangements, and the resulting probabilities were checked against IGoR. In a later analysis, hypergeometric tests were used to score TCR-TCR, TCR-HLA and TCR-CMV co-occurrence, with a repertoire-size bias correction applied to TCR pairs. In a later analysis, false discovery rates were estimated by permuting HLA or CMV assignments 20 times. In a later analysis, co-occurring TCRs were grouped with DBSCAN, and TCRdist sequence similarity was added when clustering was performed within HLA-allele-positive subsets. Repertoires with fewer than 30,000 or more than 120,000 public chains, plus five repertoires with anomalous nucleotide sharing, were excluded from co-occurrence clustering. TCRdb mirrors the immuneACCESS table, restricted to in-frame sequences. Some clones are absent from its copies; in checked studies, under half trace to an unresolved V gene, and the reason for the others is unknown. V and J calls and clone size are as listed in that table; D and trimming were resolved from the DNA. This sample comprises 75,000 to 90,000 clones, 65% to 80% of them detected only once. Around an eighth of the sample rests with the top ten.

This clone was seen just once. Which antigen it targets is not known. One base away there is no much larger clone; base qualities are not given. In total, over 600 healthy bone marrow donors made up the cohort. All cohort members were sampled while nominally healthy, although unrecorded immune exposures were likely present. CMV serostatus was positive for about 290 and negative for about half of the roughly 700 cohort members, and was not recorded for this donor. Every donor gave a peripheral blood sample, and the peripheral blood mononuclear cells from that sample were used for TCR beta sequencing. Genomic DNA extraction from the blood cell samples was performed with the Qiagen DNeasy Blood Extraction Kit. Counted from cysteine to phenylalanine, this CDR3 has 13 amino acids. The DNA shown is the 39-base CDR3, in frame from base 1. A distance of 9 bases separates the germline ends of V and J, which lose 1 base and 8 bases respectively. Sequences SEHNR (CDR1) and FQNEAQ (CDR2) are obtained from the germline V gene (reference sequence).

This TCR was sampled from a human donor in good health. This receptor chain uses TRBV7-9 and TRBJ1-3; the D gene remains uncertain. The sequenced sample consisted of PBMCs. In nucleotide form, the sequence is TGTGCCAGCAGCTTAGGGGTAGGAGACACCATATATTTT. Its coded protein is CASSLGVGDTIYF.